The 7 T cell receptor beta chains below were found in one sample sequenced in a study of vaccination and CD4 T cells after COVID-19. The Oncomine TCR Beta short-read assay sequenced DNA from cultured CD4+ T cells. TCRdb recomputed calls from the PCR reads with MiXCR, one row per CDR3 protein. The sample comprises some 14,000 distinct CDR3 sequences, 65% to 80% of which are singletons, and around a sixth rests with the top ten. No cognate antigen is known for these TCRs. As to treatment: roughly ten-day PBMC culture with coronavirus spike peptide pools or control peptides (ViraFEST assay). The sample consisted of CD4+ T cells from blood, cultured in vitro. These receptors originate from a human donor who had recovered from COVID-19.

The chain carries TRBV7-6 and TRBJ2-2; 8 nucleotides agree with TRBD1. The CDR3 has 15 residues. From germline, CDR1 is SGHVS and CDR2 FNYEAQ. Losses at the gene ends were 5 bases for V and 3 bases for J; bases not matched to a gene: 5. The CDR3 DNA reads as TGTGCCAGCAGCCCGGACAGGGCCCACACCGGGGAGCTGTTTTTT. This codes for CASSPDRAHTGELFF.

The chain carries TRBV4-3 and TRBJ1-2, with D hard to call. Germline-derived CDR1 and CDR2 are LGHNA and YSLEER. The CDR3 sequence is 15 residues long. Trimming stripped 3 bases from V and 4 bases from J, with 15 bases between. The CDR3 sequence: CASSQAMGSRYGYTF. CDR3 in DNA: TGCGCCAGCAGCCAGGCGATGGGGAGCCGCTATGGCTACACCTTC.

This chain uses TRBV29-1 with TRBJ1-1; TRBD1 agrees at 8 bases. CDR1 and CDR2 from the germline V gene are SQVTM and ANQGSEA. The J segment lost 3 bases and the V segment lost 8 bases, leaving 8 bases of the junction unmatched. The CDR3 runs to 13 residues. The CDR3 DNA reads TGCAGCACACGGACAGGGCGGGACACTGAAGCTTTCTTT. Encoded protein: CSTRTGRDTEAFF.

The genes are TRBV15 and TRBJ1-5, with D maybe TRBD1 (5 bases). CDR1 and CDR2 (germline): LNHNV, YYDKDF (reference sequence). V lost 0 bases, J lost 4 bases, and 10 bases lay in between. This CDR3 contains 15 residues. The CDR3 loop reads CATSRDRAGNQPQHF. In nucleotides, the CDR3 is TGTGCCACCAGCAGAGATCGGGCAGGGAATCAGCCCCAGCATTTT.

The CDR3 spells CSAPQQSYEQYF. The CDR3 DNA reads as TGCAGTGCTCCTCAGCAATCCTACGAGCAGTACTTC. The V and J genes are TRBV20-1 and TRBJ2-1; D is uncertain. The closer fit of TRBJ2-7 to the DNA end suggests the J call may be wrong. In germline, CDR1 is DFQATT, CDR2 SNEGSKA (reference sequence). The CDR3 loop spans 12 amino acids.

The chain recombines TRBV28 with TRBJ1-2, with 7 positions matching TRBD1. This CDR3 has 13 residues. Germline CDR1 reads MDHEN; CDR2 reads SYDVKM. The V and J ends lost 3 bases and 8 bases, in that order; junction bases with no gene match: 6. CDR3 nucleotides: TGTGCCAGCAGTTTTACAGGGGTAGGAGGCTACACCTTC. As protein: CASSFTGVGGYTF.

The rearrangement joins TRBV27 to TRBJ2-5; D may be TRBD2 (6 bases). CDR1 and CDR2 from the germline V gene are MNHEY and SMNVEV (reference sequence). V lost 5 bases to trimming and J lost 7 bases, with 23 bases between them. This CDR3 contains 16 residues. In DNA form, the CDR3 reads TGTGCCAGCAGTCCCCTTATAACAACGGGGGATGGGACCCAGTACTTC. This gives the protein CASSPLITTGDGTQYF.